This T cell receptor (beta chain) was documented in a study of blood T cell repertoires in COVID-19 (dated by TCRdb to the early 2020s). Regarding the study in general: The collaborator samples originated in the United States, Italy and Spain and spanned the acute and convalescent phases of COVID-19. The dataset comprised deeply sampled blood TCRbeta repertoires from subjects exposed to, actively infected with, or recovered from COVID-19. The sample metadata nearly always contained a de-identified subject ID, COVID-19 status, age in years and sex. HLA class I and class II types, where available, came from metadata supplied by the sample provider rather than from assay-based typing. The repertoires were made available in a free public database intended to serve as a resource for research on the immune response to SARS-CoV-2. The material from the prospective study consisted of cDNA or gDNA derived from T cells, B-cell-depleted T cells, or PBMCs. Samples came from the ongoing ImmuneRACE study (first 160 participants) plus 1,254 subjects from 6 global collaborators.

Concerning this clone: It has no known antigen specificity. Base quality data are lacking; no much larger clone is found one base away.

The germline V gene specifies LGHNA as CDR1 and YNFKEQ as CDR2. The CDR3 sequence holds 16 residues, the cysteine and phenylalanine included. Just the 48-base CDR3 DNA is kept, in frame starting at base 1. V sheds 0 bases and J sheds 3 bases, leaving 13 bases between their ends. What the research found in general, with its limitations: How much clinical and demographic metadata was included differed by source and by participant, and the metadata was provided uncurated.

One collaborating source in Seattle enrolled patients during active infection and followed them longitudinally through the course of disease. The collaborating institutions used their own protocols to collect whole blood in K2EDTA tubes. For TCRbeta analysis, collaborators shipped samples as frozen whole blood, isolated PBMCs, or DNA extracted from either of those sample types. TCRbeta CDR3 regions were amplified from genomic DNA by means of the immunoSEQ Assay, a bias-controlled multiplex PCR. As for the original processing: Within the assay, amplification of reference gene primers was used to estimate how many nucleated cells each sample contained. To quantify the absolute abundance of each unique TCRbeta CDR3 rearrangement, sequence reads were collapsed and filtered. For each sample, productive Simpson clonality was calculated by taking the square root of Simpson's diversity index across productive rearrangements. The immuneACCESS repertoire file appears here via TCRdb, limited to in-frame rearrangements. These files lack a portion of the clones; in checked studies, under half of the deficit traces to unresolved V genes, and the cause of the others is not known. D and trimming were read from the DNA, whereas the V and J calls and clone size are those reported in that table. The sample table records about 140,000 clones; over 80% of these occur just once. Approximately 9% of the sample goes to the ten largest clones.

The receptor's source is a man between 25 and 39 years old with COVID-19, enrolled during active disease. Recombination joined TRBV4-2 with TRBJ2-3; the D gene remains uncertain. The sample comprised peripheral blood. The CDR3 is CASSQETGMTTDTQYF. The DNA reads TGTGCCAGCAGCCAAGAGACGGGTATGACTACAGATACGCAGTATTTT.